The 20 T cell receptor beta chains reported below all come from one sample, sequenced in a study of blood T cell repertoires in COVID-19. Only in-frame clones appear in the TCRdb table, and some are missing; sequencing was by immunoSEQ multiplex PCR. The data show approximately 120,000 clones, roughly 87% seen once. Sequences were obtained from peripheral blood. These receptors all come from a woman older than 75 with acute or convalescent COVID-19.

Only one count was recorded for this clone. The chain recombines TRBV9 with TRBJ1-1; tentative D call: TRBD1 (5 bases). Trimming cost V 2 bases and J 1 base, with 9 bases left between them. CDR1 and CDR2 (germline): SGDLS, YYNGEE. The CDR3 is 14 amino acids. CDR3: CASSVGTENTEAFF. The DNA of the CDR3 is TGTGCCAGCAGCGTGGGGACTGAGAACACTGAAGCTTTCTTT.

This clone showed up just once. The chain recombines TRBV2 with TRBJ2-1; possibly TRBD1 for D (5 bases). CDR1 and CDR2 from the germline V gene are SNHLY and FYNNEI. Trimming removed 5 bases at V and 12 bases at J, with 14 bases between. The CDR3 consists of 12 residues. The CDR3 bases are TGTGCCAGCAGTTCCCAGGGTATCGGGCAGTTCTTC. Residues: CASSSQGIGQFF. Combining the CDR3 with reference TRBV2 and TRBJ2-1 gives the whole variable domain EPEVTQTPSHQVTQMGQEVILRCVPISNHLYFYWYRQILGQKVEFLVSFYNNEISEKSEIFDDQFSVERPDGSNFTLKIRSTKLEDSAMYFCASSSQGIGQFFGPGTRLTVL.

The V call is TRBV6-5, the J call TRBJ2-1, with 9 bases fitting TRBD1. Germline-derived CDR1 and CDR2 are MNHEY and SVGAGI. This CDR3 has 14 amino acids. V trimming: 9 bases; J trimming: 4 bases; junction bases outside the gene matches: 7. The CDR3: CASTGGSGYNEQFF. CDR3 sequence (DNA): TGTGCCAGTACAGGGGGCTCCGGATACAATGAGCAGTTCTTC.

V is TRBV7-8 and J is TRBJ1-1, with a possible D match to TRBD1 (6 bases). The CDR3 extends over 14 amino acids. CDR1 is SGHVS and CDR2 is FQNEAQ in the germline V gene. Between the trimmed V and J ends, which lost 2 bases and 6 bases, there was a span of 13 bases. The DNA for the CDR3 is TGTGCCAGCAGCTTACAAGGGGGGAGGGCTGAAGCTTTCTTT. Protein: CASSLQGGRAEAFF.

The J gene is TRBJ2-2, the V gene TRBV5-1, with D perhaps TRBD2 (6 bases). CDR1 and CDR2 (germline): SGHRS, YFSETQ. V was trimmed by 6 bases and J by 8 bases, leaving 23 bases between them. This CDR3 contains 16 residues. For the CDR3, the DNA is TGCGCCAGCACCCGGTTAGGTAGCGGCTCGGGAGGGGAGCTGTTTTTT. It is translated as CASTRLGSGSGGELFF.

The chain employs TRBV4-3 and TRBJ1-1, with D perhaps matching TRBD1 (6 bases). The CDR3 totals 15 residues. Germline V gene data show CDR1 as LGHNA and CDR2 as YSLEER. V lost 1 base and J 1 base, leaving 10 bases between the germline ends. CDR3 sequence reads: CASSQVAGANTEAFF. The CDR3 region has the DNA TGCGCCAGCAGCCAAGTCGCGGGGGCGAACACTGAAGCTTTCTTT.

The gene calls are TRBV19 and TRBJ2-3; D gene uncertain. The CDR3 contains 15 residues. The germline V and J ends were trimmed by 6 bases and 2 bases, with 15 bases remaining between them. CDR1 is LNHDA and CDR2 is SQIVND in the germline V gene (reference sequence). The CDR3 DNA follows: TGTGCCAGTAGCCTGAATCTAGGCAACACAGATACGCAGTATTTT. The encoded protein is CASSLNLGNTDTQYF. Full variable domain (rest looked up from reference TRBV19 and TRBJ2-3): DGGITQSPKYLFRKEGQNVTLSCEQNLNHDAMYWYRQDPGQGLRLIYYSQIVNDFQKGDIAEGYSVSREKKESFPLTVTSAQKNPTAFYLCASSLNLGNTDTQYFGPGTRLTVL.

The V gene is TRBV4-1, the J gene TRBJ2-3, with D possibly TRBD1 on 5 matching bases. The length of the CDR3 is 17 residues. Germline V gives CDR1 MGHRA, CDR2 YSYEKL. Deletions cut 2 bases from V and 5 bases from J, with 20 bases between. The CDR3 loop reads CASSQWRPRAGLDTQYF. CDR3 coding DNA: TGCGCCAGCAGCCAATGGAGACCCAGGGCCGGCTTAGATACGCAGTATTTT.

The chain recombines TRBV5-1 with TRBJ1-2; TRBD1 matches 8 bases. The CDR3 runs 15 residues. Germline CDR1 and CDR2: SGHRS and YFSETQ. Trimming took 4 bases from V and 4 from J; bases not matched to a gene: 9. The CDR3 region has the DNA TGCGCCAGCAGCCGGGACTTACAGGGGGGCTATGGCTACACCTTC. Translation gives CASSRDLQGGYGYTF.

The gene calls are TRBV2 and TRBJ1-1; D perhaps matches TRBD1 (5 bases). V lost 0 bases, J lost 11 bases, and 13 bases lay in between. This CDR3 comprises 13 residues. The V gene's germline CDR1 is SNHLY and CDR2 FYNNEI. This chain's CDR3 is CASSEALGGLAFF. The CDR3 nucleotides read TGTGCCAGCAGTGAAGCGCTTGGGGGGTTGGCTTTCTTT.

This chain links TRBV7-6 with TRBJ2-3, with D possibly matching TRBD1 (6 bases). Germline V gene lookup returns CDR1 SGHVS and CDR2 FNYEAQ. The CDR3 is 14 residues long. The V end lost 2 bases, the J end lost 5 bases, and 11 bases lay between the germline ends. CDR3 sequence reads: CASSLIQGVDTQYF. Here the CDR3 DNA reads TGTGCCAGCAGCTTAATACAGGGAGTAGATACGCAGTATTTT.

This chain connects TRBV24-1 to TRBJ1-1, with D uncertain. Deletions cut 1 base from V and 1 base from J, with 3 bases between. The germline V gene encodes CDR1 KGHDR and CDR2 SFDVKD. The CDR3 runs to 13 residues. The CDR3 region has the DNA TGTGCCACCAGTGATTTCAGGAACACTGAAGCTTTCTTT. As protein: CATSDFRNTEAFF.

V usage is TRBV30 and J usage is TRBJ2-5; a weak D match, TRBD1 (5 bases). V was cut by 1 base and J by 0 bases, with 15 bases left in between. This CDR3 spans 16 amino acids. CDR1 and CDR2 (germline): GTSNPN, SVGIG (reference sequence). The CDR3 bases are TGTGCCTGGAGTGGGGGCCAAGACAGCAACCAAGAGACCCAGTACTTC. It translates to CAWSGGQDSNQETQYF. The full variable domain, rest sourced from reference TRBV30 and TRBJ2-5, is SQTIHQWPATLVQPVGSPLSLECTVEGTSNPNLYWYRQAAGRGLQLLFYSVGIGQISSEVPQNLSASRPQDRQFILSSKKLLLSDSGFYLCAWSGGQDSNQETQYFGPGTRLLVL.

The rearrangement joins TRBV18 to TRBJ1-1; 10 positions agree with TRBD1. Germline V gives CDR1 KGHSH, CDR2 LQKENI. The CDR3 totals 16 residues. The junction had 4 bases not matched to a gene; V was cut back by 3 bases and J by 0 bases. CDR3 region: CASSPAGQGMNTEAFF. The CDR3 nucleotides are TGTGCCAGCTCACCGGCGGGACAGGGGATGAACACTGAAGCTTTCTTT.

The chain recombines TRBV5-8 with TRBJ1-6; perhaps TRBD1 as D (5 bases). Germline assignment: CDR1 SGHTS and CDR2 YDEGEE. This CDR3 is built from 14 residues. Trimming stripped 4 bases from V and 8 bases from J, with 13 bases between. Here the CDR3 reads CASSPVGGDSPLHF. The CDR3 DNA follows: TGTGCCAGCAGCCCTGTGGGGGGGGATTCACCCCTCCACTTT.

The chain recombines TRBV10-1 with TRBJ2-3; 13 bases map to TRBD2. CDR3 length: 15 residues. Trimming at V came to 3 bases and at J to 8 bases, leaving 5 bases not matched to a gene. The germline CDR1 and CDR2 sequences are WNHNN and SYGVQD (reference sequence). CDR3 nucleotide sequence: TGCGCCAGCAGTGAAACTAGCGGGGGGGCCGGTACGCAGTATTTT. Protein: CASSETSGGAGTQYF.

J is TRBJ1-1 and V is TRBV19; 8 bases line up with TRBD1. V dropped 5 bases and J dropped 1; count of bases not matched to a gene: 6. The CDR3 length is 15 residues. Germline values: CDR1 LNHDA, CDR2 SQIVND (reference sequence). The CDR3 protein is CASSGGTGRNTEAFF. CDR3 nucleotide sequence: TGTGCCAGTAGTGGCGGGACAGGAAGGAACACTGAAGCTTTCTTT.

V is TRBV3-1 (or the pseudogene TRBV3-2) and J is TRBJ1-2; 8 nucleotides agree with TRBD1. Losses at the gene ends were 1 base for V and 7 bases for J; bases not matched to a gene: 5. The CDR3 has 14 residues. Germline values: CDR1 LGHDT, CDR2 YNNKEL (reference sequence). CDR3 region: CASSQGRTGTGYTF. CDR3 nucleotides: TGTGCCAGCAGCCAAGGACGGACAGGGACTGGCTACACCTTC.

This rearrangement joins TRBV29-1 to TRBJ1-1; 7 bases are a match to TRBD1. CDR1 is SQVTM and CDR2 is ANQGSEA in the germline V gene. V dropped 4 bases and J dropped 7; count of bases not matched to a gene: 12. The CDR3 runs 14 residues. As DNA, the CDR3 is TGCAGCGTTGGCCTAGAACAGGGGCGACTTGAAGCTTTCTTT. Its translation is CSVGLEQGRLEAFF.

In its sample, this clone was seen once. J is TRBJ1-1 and V is TRBV5-1, with a weak D call TRBD1 (5 bases). From germline, CDR1 is SGHRS and CDR2 YFSETQ. V lost 0 bases, J lost 0 bases, and 9 bases lay in between. CDR3 length equals 15 residues. CDR3 nucleotides: TGCGCCAGCAGCTTGGGGGGCACGATGAACACTGAAGCTTTCTTT. Encoded protein: CASSLGGTMNTEAFF. Together with reference TRBV5-1 and TRBJ1-1, the CDR3 gives the full variable domain: KAGVTQTPRYLIKTRGQQVTLSCSPISGHRSVSWYQQTPGQGLQFLFEYFSETQRNKGNFPGRFSGRQFSNSRSEMNVSTLELGDSALYLCASSLGGTMNTEAFFGQGTRLTVV.